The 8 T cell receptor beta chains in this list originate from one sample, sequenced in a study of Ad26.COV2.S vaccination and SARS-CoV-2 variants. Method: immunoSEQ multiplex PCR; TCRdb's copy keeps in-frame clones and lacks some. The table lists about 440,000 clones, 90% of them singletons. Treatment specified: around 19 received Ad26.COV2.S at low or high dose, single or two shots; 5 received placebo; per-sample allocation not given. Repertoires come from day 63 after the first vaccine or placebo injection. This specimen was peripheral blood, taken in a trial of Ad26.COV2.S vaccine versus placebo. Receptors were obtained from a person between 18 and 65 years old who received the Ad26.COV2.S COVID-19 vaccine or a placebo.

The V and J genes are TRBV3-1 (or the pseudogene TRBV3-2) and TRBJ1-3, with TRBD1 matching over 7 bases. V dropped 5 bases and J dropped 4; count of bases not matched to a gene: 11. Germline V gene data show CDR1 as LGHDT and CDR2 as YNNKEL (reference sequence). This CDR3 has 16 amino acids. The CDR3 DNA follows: TGTGCCAGCAGCTTCCGCCCGACAGGGAACGGAAACACCATATATTTT. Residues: CASSFRPTGNGNTIYF.

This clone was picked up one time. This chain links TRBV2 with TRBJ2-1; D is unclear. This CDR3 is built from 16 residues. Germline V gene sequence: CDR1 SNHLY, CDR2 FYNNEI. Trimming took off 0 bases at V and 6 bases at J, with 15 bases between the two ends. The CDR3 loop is CASSEAATGLLNEQFF. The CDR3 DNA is TGTGCCAGCAGTGAAGCAGCCACTGGGCTCCTCAATGAGCAGTTCTTC.

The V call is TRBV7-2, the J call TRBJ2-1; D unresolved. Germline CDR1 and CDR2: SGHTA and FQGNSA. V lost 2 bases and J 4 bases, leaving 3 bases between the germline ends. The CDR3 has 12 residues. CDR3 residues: CASSLPYNEQFF. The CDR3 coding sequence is TGTGCCAGCAGCTTACCATACAATGAGCAGTTCTTC.

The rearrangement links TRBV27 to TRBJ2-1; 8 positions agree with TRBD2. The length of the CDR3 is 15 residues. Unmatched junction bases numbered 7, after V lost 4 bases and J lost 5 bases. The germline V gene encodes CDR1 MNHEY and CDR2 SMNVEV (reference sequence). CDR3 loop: CASSSEGLANNEQFF. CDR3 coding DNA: TGTGCCAGCAGTTCAGAAGGACTAGCTAACAATGAGCAGTTCTTC.

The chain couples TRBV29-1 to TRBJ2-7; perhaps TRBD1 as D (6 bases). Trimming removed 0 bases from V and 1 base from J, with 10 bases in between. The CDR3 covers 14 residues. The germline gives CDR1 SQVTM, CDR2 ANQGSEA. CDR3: CSVEEGHPSYEQYF. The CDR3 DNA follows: TGCAGCGTTGAAGAGGGACACCCTTCCTACGAGCAGTACTTC.

The CDR3 is CASSFTETTEQYF. The CDR3 nucleotides read TGTGCCAGCAGTTTTACGGAAACGACCGAGCAGTACTTC. V is TRBV27 and J is TRBJ2-7; D remains unclear. V lost 3 bases and J 6 bases, leaving 12 bases between the germline ends. CDR3 length equals 13 residues. Germline CDR1 and CDR2: MNHEY and SMNVEV (reference sequence).

In nucleotides, the CDR3 is TGTGCCAGCAGCTTAGAACGAGTCACAGATACGCAGTATTTT. Translation: CASSLERVTDTQYF. The chain is built from TRBV7-9 and TRBJ2-3; D not resolved. In germline, CDR1 is SEHNR, CDR2 FQNEAQ (reference sequence). The length of the CDR3 is 14 residues. V gave up 1 base and J gave up 2 bases, with 7 bases separating them.

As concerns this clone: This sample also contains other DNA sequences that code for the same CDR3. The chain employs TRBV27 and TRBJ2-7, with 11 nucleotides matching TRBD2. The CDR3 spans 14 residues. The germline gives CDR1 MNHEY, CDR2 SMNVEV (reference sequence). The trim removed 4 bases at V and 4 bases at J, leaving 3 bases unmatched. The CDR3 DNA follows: TGTGCCAGCAGTTCCCGGACTAGCGGGTACGAGCAGTACTTC. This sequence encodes CASSSRTSGYEQYF.